The 8 T cell receptor beta chains below come from one sample, sequenced in a study of cytomegalovirus exposure and HLA in healthy donors. The PCR had 60 Vbeta and 13 Jbeta primers. Measured with immunoSEQ multiplex PCR; TCRdb has only the in-frame clones, and not every one. The sample shows about 120,000 clones, roughly three quarters of them seen only once. Material for sequencing was PBMCs. Receptors originate from a man aged 30 to 39 in good health and CMV-seropositive.

V is TRBV5-4 and J is TRBJ2-1; the match to TRBD2 covers 15 bases. J gave up 3 bases and V 6 bases, and 10 bases lay outside the gene matches. CDR3 length: 18 amino acids. From germline, CDR1 is SGHNT and CDR2 YYREEE (reference sequence). CDR3 sequence reads: CASTSGTSGGSVYNEQFF. The CDR3 DNA reads as TGTGCCAGCACGTCCGGGACTAGCGGGGGGTCGGTCTACAATGAGCAGTTCTTC.

The chain combines TRBV10-1 with TRBJ2-7; maybe TRBD2 (6 bases). The CDR3 spans 15 residues. The germline V gene encodes CDR1 WNHNN and CDR2 SYGVQD (reference sequence). Trimming left V 4 bases short and J 1 base short, with 14 bases between. The CDR3 nucleotides read TGCGCCAGCAGTGCCGACGGGAGTCGGTCCTACGAGCAGTACTTC. It translates to CASSADGSRSYEQYF.

This sequence joins TRBV15 and TRBJ1-1; D is uncertain. Between the trimmed V and J ends, which lost 0 bases and 5 bases, there was a span of 10 bases. Germline CDR1 and CDR2: LNHNV and YYDKDF (reference sequence). The CDR3 spans 14 residues. In DNA, the CDR3 is TGTGCCACCAGCAGAGATAACAGTCCTACTGAAGCTTTCTTT. This codes for CATSRDNSPTEAFF.

CDR3 sequence (DNA): TGTGCCAGCAGGTCCCTTCACGGGATGAACACTGAAGCTTTCTTT. This encodes CASRSLHGMNTEAFF. The rearrangement uses TRBV28 and TRBJ1-1; no definite D call. From germline, CDR1 is MDHEN and CDR2 SYDVKM. This CDR3 is 15 amino acids long. With 6 bases removed from V and 0 bases from J, the gap between germline ends came to 14 bases.

The J gene is TRBJ2-7, the V gene TRBV18; D might be TRBD1 (5 bases). The germline V and J ends were trimmed by 6 bases and 2 bases, with 20 bases remaining between them. The germline V gene encodes CDR1 KGHSH and CDR2 LQKENI. The CDR3 totals 16 residues. In DNA, the CDR3 is TGTGCCAGCTCCCCTCTCCCGGGCCAGGGCCCCTACGAGCAGTACTTC. It specifies CASSPLPGQGPYEQYF.

The V gene is TRBV11-2, the J gene TRBJ1-6, with D hard to call. Germline V CDR1 and CDR2: SGHAT, FQNNGV. Between the trimmed V and J ends, which lost 5 bases and 9 bases, there was a span of 14 bases. The CDR3 totals 14 residues. CDR3 in DNA: TGTGCCAGCAGCCCCGGGGTTGCCCGTTCACCCCTCCACTTT. Its translation is CASSPGVARSPLHF. The full variable domain, with the rest looked up from reference TRBV11-2 and TRBJ1-6, is EAGVAQSPRYKIIEKRQSVAFWCNPISGHATLYWYQQILGQGPKLLIQFQNNGVVDDSQLPKDRFSAERLKGVDSTLKIQPAKLEDSAVYLCASSPGVARSPLHFGNGTRLTVT.

The rearrangement uses TRBV7-3 and TRBJ2-1; TRBD1 matches at 10 bases. The length of the CDR3 is 18 residues. CDR1 is SGHTA and CDR2 is FQGTGA in the germline V gene. With V trimmed by 0 bases and J by 7 bases, 12 bases remained unmatched. The CDR3 nucleotides are TGTGCCAGCAGCTTAACCTTCCCCGGGGACAGGGGCAATAATGAGCAGTTCTTC. This encodes CASSLTFPGDRGNNEQFF.

CDR3 protein: CASSVSRTGQGLESLYGYTF. CDR3 coding DNA: TGTGCCAGCAGCGTCTCCCGCACGGGACAGGGCTTAGAGTCGCTCTATGGCTACACCTTC. The chain carries TRBV9 and TRBJ1-2, with 9 bases lining up with TRBD1. After removal of 2 bases from V and 4 bases from J, the junction contained 21 bases not matched to a gene. The length of the CDR3 is 20 residues. CDR1 is SGDLS, CDR2 YYNGEE, per germline.